The source of this T cell receptor beta chain is a study of T cell responses to AZD1222 COVID-19 vaccine. Investigators merged groups given second doses at roughly 4 or roughly 12 weeks. Clones were read by immunoSEQ multiplex PCR, and TCRdb kept only the in-frame ones, dropping some. Of about 69,000 clones listed, roughly 85% are singletons. J lost 7 bases, V lost 1 base, and 9 bases had no gene match. This CDR3 contains 16 residues. In germline, CDR1 is SEHNR, CDR2 FQNEAQ (reference sequence). Study findings and constraints: Clonal diversity was possibly underestimated, and white British individuals and females predominated among donors. After two AZD1222 doses, spike-specific TCR breadth and depth rose versus day 0. Researchers took repertoire samples only after the peak T cell response had come.

Comments on this clone: Its antigen is still unknown.

This sequence joins TRBV7-9 and TRBJ1-1, with TRBD1 identical over 10 bases. This clonotype was obtained from an adult who received the AZD1222 COVID-19 vaccine. This specimen consisted of peripheral blood, obtained 28 days after the second AZD1222 dose. CDR3 region: CASSLGRDRGGDEAFF. As DNA, the CDR3 is TGTGCCAGCAGCTTAGGTCGGGACAGGGGTGGCGATGAAGCTTTCTTT. Full variable domain (rest looked up from reference TRBV7-9 and TRBJ1-1): DTGVSQNPRHKITKRGQNVTFRCDPISEHNRLYWYRQTLGQGPEFLTYFQNEAQLEKSRLLSDRFSAERPKGSFSTLEIQRTEQGDSAMYLCASSLGRDRGGDEAFFGQGTRLTVV.